This T cell receptor (beta chain) was observed in a study of cytomegalovirus exposure and HLA in healthy donors. Details on this clone: Antigen unknown.

Findings and limits, study-wide: Judged likely to be a sequencing artifact was a cluster of highly shared sequence variants.

Germline V CDR1 and CDR2: SGHKS, YYEKEE (reference sequence). This CDR3 comprises 19 residues. After removal of 4 bases from V and 0 bases from J, the junction contained 15 bases not matched to a gene. With 60 Vbeta and 13 Jbeta primers, the PCR was carried out. TCRdb's copy holds only in-frame clones and misses some; the assay was immunoSEQ multiplex PCR. This sample has approximately 140,000 clones; around three quarters occur once, and the top ten carry approximately 6.3%. Sequenced: PBMCs. The gene calls are TRBV5-5 and TRBJ2-2, with 7 nucleotides matching TRBD1. This sequence was found in a man in his forties or fifties in good health and CMV-seropositive. The CDR3 DNA reads as TGTGCCAGCAGCGTACAGGGGAATCAGAAACTTCCGAACACCGGGGAGCTGTTTTTT. The encoded protein is CASSVQGNQKLPNTGELFF.